This paragraph covers one T cell receptor (beta chain) sequence. Its antigen is not known. PCR involved 60 Vbeta and 13 Jbeta primers. TCRdb keeps only in-frame clones here, not all; method: immunoSEQ multiplex PCR. This sample carries over 150,000 clones, approximately 76% of them seen once, and the ten largest clones take 5.4%. Per the germline V gene, CDR1 is SEHNR and CDR2 is FQNEAQ (reference sequence). Trimming pared 5 bases from V and 0 bases from J, leaving 23 bases between. The CDR3 loop spans 19 amino acids. This sample was included in a study of cytomegalovirus exposure and HLA in healthy donors. Study-level points and caveats: Overall, about 160 TCR beta chains were annotated as cytomegalovirus-associated.

Sequenced: PBMCs. J is TRBJ2-1 and V is TRBV7-9; D may be TRBD2 (6 bases). The TCR comes from a woman aged 18-29 years in good health and CMV-seropositive. The CDR3 loop reads CASSDLFNTDYGSYNEQFF. DNA for the CDR3: TGTGCCAGCAGCGATCTTTTTAACACGGACTATGGCTCCTACAATGAGCAGTTCTTC.